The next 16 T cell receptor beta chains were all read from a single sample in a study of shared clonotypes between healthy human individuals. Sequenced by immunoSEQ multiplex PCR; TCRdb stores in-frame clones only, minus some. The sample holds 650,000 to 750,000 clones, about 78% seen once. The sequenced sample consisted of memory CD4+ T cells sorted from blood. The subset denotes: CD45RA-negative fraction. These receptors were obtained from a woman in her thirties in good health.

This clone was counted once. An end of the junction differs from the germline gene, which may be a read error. The CDR3 nucleotides are TGTGCCAGTAGTTACTCGGACAAGGCTGGCTACACCTTC. Residues: CASSYSDKAGYTF. This chain links TRBV6-5 with TRBJ1-2, with D maybe TRBD1 (5 bases). The CDR3 spans 13 residues. Germline loops: CDR1 MNHEY, CDR2 SVGAGI.

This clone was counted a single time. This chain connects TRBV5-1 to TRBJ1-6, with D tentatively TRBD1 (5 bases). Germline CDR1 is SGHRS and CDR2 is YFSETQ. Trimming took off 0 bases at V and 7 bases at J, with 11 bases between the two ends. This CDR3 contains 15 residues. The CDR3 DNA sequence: TGCGCCAGCAGCTTGGAGGCAGGGAAAAATTCACCCCTCCACTTT. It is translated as CASSLEAGKNSPLHF.

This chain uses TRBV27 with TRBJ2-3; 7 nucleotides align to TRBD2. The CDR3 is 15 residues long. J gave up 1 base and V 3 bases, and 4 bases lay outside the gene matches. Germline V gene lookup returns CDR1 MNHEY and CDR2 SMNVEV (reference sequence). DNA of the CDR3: TGTGCCAGCAGTTTTCTAGCGGTACGCACAGATACGCAGTATTTT. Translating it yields CASSFLAVRTDTQYF.

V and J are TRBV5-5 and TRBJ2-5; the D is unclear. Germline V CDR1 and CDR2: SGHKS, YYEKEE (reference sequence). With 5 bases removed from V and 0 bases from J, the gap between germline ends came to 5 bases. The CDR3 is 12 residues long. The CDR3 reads CASRRDQETQYF. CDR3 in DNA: TGTGCCAGCAGACGGGACCAAGAGACCCAGTACTTC.

The CDR3 DNA is TGTGCCAGCAGAGGACAGTTTGATCAGCCCCAGCATTTT. Protein sequence: CASRGQFDQPQHF. This chain uses TRBV2 with TRBJ1-5; the D gene is possibly TRBD1 (6 bases). The CDR3 consists of 13 residues. Germline assignment: CDR1 SNHLY and CDR2 FYNNEI. Trimming removed 6 bases from V and 5 bases from J, with 11 bases in between.

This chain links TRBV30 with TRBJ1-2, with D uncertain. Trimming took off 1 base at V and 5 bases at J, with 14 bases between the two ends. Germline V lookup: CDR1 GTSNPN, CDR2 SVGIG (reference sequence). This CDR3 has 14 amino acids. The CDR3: CAWSGIDRIYGYTF. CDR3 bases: TGTGCCTGGAGTGGGATAGATAGGATTTATGGCTACACCTTC.

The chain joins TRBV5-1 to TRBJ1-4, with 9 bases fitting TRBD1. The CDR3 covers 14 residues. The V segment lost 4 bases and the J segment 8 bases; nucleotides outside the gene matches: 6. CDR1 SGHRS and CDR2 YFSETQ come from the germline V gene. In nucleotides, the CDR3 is TGCGCCAGCAGCCACGACAGGGGGAAGGAAAAACTGTTTTTT. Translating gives CASSHDRGKEKLFF.

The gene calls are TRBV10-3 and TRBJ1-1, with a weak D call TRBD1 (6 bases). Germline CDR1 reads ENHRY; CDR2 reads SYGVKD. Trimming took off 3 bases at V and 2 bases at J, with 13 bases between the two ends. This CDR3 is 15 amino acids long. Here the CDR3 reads CAISDSGTLNTEAFF. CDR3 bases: TGTGCCATCAGTGATTCCGGGACACTTAACACTGAAGCTTTCTTT.

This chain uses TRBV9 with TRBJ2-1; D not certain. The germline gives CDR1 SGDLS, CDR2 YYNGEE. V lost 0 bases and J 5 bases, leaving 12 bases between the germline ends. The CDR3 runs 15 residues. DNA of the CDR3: TGTGCCAGCAGCGTAGGACCAGCGACCAACAATGAGCAGTTCTTC. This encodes CASSVGPATNNEQFF.

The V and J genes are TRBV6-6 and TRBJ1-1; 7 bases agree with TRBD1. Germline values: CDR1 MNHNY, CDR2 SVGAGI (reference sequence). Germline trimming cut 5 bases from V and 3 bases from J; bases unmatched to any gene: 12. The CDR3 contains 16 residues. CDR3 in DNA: TGTGCCAGCAGTATCAGGGGGGGATCTATGGACACTGAAGCTTTCTTT. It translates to CASSIRGGSMDTEAFF.

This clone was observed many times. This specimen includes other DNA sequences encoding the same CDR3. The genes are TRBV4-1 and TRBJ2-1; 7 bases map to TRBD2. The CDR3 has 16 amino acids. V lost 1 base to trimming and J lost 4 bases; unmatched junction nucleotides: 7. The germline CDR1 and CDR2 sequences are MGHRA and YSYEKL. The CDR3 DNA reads TGCGCCAGCAGCCAAGTAGGTGGTAGCGGGTACAATGAGCAGTTCTTC. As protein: CASSQVGGSGYNEQFF.

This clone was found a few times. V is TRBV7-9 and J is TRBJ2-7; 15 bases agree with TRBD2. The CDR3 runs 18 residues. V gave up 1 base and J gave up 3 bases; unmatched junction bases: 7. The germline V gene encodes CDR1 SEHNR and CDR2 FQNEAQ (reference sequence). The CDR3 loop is CASSLVRTSGGDFYEQYF. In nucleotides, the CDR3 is TGTGCCAGCAGCTTAGTTCGGACTAGCGGGGGGGACTTCTACGAGCAGTACTTC.

CDR3: CASSLDYPYEQYF. The CDR3 nucleotides are TGTGCCAGCAGCCTGGACTACCCCTACGAGCAGTACTTC. The chain recombines TRBV5-6 with TRBJ2-5; D perhaps matches TRBD2 (6 bases). The last part of the DNA fits TRBJ2-7 better; the J call may be wrong. CDR1 is SGHDT and CDR2 is YYEEEE in the germline V gene. The CDR3 has 13 residues.

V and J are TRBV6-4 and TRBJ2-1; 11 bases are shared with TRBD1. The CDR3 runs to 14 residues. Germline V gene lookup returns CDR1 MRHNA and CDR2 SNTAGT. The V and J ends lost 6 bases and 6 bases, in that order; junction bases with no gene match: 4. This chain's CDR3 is CASREGQGGNEQFF. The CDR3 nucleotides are TGTGCCAGCAGGGAGGGACAGGGGGGCAATGAGCAGTTCTTC.

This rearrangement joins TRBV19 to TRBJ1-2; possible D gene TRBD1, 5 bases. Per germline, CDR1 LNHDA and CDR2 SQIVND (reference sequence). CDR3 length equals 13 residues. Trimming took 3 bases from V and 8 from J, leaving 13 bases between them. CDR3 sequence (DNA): TGTGCCAGTAGTATTGAGCCTGGGGCCGGCTACACCTTC. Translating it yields CASSIEPGAGYTF.

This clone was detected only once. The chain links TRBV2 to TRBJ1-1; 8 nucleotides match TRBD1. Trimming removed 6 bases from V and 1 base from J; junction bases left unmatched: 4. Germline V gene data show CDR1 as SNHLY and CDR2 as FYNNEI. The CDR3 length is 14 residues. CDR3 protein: CASRGGTGNTEAFF. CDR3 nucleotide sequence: TGTGCCAGCAGAGGGGGGACAGGGAACACTGAAGCTTTCTTT.